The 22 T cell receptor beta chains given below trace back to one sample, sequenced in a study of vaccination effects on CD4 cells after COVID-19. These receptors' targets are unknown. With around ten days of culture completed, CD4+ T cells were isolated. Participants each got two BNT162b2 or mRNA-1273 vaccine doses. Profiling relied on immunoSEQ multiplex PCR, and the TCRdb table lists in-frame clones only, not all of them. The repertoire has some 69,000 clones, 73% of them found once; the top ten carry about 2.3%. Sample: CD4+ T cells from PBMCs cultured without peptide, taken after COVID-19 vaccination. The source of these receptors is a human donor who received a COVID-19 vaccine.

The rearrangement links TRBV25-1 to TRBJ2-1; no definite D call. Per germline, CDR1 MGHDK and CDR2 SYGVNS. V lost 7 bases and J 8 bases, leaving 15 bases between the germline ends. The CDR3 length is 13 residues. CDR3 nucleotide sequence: TGTGCCAGCACCCTCGGCACGAACCATGAGCAGTTCTTC. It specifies CASTLGTNHEQFF.

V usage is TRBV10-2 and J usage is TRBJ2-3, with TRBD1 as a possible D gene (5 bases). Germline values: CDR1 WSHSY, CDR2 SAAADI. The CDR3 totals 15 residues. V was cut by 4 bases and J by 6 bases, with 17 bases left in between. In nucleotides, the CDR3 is TGCGCCAGCAGTGGCCACGGTACAGGCGGTGATACGCAGTATTTT. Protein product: CASSGHGTGGDTQYF.

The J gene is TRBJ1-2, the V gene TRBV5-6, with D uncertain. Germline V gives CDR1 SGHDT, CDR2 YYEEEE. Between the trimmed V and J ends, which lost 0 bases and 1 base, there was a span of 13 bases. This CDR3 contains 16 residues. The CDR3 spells CASSLGLRSVNYGYTF. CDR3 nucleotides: TGTGCCAGCAGCTTGGGGTTGCGGTCTGTTAACTATGGCTACACCTTC.

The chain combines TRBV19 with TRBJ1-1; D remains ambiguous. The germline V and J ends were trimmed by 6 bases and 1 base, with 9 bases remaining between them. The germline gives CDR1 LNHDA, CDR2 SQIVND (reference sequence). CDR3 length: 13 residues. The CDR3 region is CASSQPGNTEAFF. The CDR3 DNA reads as TGTGCCAGTAGCCAACCGGGGAACACTGAAGCTTTCTTT.

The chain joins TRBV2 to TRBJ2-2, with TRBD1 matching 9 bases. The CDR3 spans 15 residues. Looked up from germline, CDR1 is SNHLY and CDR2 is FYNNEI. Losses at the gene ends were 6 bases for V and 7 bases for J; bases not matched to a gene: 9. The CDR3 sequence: CASRRDRARGGELFF. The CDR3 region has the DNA TGTGCCAGCAGGCGGGACAGGGCTAGGGGCGGGGAGCTGTTTTTT. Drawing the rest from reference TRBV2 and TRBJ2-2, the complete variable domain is EPEVTQTPSHQVTQMGQEVILRCVPISNHLYFYWYRQILGQKVEFLVSFYNNEISEKSEIFDDQFSVERPDGSNFTLKIRSTKLEDSAMYFCASRRDRARGGELFFGEGSRLTVL.

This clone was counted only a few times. CDR3 bases: TGCGCCAGCAGCTTGGTGGTGGGGGGGACGTACAATGAGCAGTTCTTC. This translates into CASSLVVGGTYNEQFF. The chain uses TRBV5-1 and TRBJ2-1; 7 positions match TRBD2. CDR1 and CDR2 from the germline V gene are SGHRS and YFSETQ. CDR3 length: 16 amino acids. The trim removed 0 bases at V and 4 bases at J, leaving 7 bases unmatched.

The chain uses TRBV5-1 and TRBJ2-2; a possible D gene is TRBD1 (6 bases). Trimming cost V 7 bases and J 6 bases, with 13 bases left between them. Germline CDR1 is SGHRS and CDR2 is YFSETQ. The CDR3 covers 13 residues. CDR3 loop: CASREQGPGELFF. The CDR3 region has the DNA TGCGCCAGCCGGGAACAGGGCCCCGGGGAGCTGTTTTTT.

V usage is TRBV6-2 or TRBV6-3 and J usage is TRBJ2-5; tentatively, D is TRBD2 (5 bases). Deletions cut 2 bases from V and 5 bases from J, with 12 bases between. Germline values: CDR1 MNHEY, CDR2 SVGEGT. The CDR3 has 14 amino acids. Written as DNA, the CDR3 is TGTGCCAGCAGTTACCTTACTAGGGAGGAGACCCAGTACTTC. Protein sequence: CASSYLTREETQYF.

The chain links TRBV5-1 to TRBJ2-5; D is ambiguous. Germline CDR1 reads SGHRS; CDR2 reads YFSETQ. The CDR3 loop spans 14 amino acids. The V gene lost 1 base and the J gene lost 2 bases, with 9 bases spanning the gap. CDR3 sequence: CASSLQPGQETQYF. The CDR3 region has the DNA TGCGCCAGCAGCTTGCAGCCCGGGCAAGAGACCCAGTACTTC.

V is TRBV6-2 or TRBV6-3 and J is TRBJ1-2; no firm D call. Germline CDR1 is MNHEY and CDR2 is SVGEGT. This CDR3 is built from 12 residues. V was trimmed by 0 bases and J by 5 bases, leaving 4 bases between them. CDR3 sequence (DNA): TGTGCCAGCAGTTACTCTCGGTATGGCTACACCTTC. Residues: CASSYSRYGYTF.

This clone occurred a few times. The CDR3 coding sequence is TGTGCCAGCAGCTTAAGGGACAGGGGAATCTCTGGGGCCAACGTCCTGACTTTC. It is translated as CASSLRDRGISGANVLTF. The chain joins TRBV7-8 to TRBJ2-6, with 10 bases that match TRBD1. The CDR3 sequence is 18 residues long. Germline V gene sequence: CDR1 SGHVS, CDR2 FQNEAQ. Trimming took 2 bases from V and 0 from J; bases not matched to a gene: 4.

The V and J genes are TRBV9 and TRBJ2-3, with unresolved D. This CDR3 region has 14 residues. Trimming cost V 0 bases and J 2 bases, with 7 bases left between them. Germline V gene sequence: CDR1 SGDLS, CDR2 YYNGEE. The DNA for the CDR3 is TGTGCCAGCAGCGTAGCCCGTTACACAGATACGCAGTATTTT. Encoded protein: CASSVARYTDTQYF.

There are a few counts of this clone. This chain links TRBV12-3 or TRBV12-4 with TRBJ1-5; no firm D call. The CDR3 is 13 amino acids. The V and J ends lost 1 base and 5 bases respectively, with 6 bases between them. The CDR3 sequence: CASSLDGDQPQHF. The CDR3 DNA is TGTGCCAGCAGTTTAGATGGGGATCAGCCCCAGCATTTT.

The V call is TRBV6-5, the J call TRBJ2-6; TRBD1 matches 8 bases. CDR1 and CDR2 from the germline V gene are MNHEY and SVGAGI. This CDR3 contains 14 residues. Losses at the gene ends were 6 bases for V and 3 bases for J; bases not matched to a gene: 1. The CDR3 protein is CASSRGLGANVLTF. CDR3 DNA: TGTGCCAGCAGCAGGGGGCTTGGGGCCAACGTCCTGACTTTC.

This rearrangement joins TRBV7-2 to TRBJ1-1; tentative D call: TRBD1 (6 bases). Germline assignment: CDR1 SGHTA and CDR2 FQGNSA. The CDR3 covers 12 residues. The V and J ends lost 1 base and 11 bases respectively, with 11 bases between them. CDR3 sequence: CASSLVQGRAFF. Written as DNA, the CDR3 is TGTGCCAGCAGCTTAGTCCAGGGGAGGGCTTTCTTT. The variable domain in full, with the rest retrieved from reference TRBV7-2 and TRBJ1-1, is GAGVSQSPSNKVTEKGKDVELRCDPISGHTALYWYRQSLGQGLEFLIYFQGNSAPDKSGLPSDRFSAERTGGSVSTLTIQRTQQEDSAVYLCASSLVQGRAFFGQGTRLTVV.

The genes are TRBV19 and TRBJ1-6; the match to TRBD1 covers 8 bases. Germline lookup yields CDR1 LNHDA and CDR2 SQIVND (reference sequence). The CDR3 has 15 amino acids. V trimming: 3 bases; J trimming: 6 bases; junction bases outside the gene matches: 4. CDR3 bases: TGTGCCAGTAGTATTGGACAGGGCTTTAATTCACCCCTCCACTTT. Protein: CASSIGQGFNSPLHF.

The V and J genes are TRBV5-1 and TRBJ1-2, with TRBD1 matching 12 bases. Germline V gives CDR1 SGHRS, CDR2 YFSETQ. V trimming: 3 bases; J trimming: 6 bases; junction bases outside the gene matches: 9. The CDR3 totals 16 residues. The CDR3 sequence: CASSSRDRGRRDGYTF. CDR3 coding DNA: TGCGCCAGCAGCTCGAGGGACAGGGGGCGCCGGGATGGCTACACCTTC.

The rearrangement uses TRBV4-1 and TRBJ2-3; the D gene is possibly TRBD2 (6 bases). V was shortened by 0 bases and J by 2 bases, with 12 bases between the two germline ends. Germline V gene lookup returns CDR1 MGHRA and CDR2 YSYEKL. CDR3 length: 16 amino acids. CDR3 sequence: CASSQEEGLSTDTQYF. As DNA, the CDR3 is TGCGCCAGCAGCCAAGAGGAGGGACTTTCCACAGATACGCAGTATTTT.

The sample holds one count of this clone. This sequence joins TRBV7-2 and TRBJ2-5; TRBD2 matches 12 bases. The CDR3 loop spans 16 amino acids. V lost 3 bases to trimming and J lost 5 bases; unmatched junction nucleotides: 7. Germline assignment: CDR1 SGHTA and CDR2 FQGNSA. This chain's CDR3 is CASSFGLAGLVETQYF. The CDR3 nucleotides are TGTGCCAGCAGCTTCGGACTAGCGGGGCTTGTGGAGACCCAGTACTTC.

Written as DNA, the CDR3 is TGTGCCAGCAGTTACAGGGACGGAAACACCATATATTTT. This codes for CASSYRDGNTIYF. The chain combines TRBV27 with TRBJ1-3; tentatively, D is TRBD1 (6 bases). V was clipped by 4 bases and J by 4 bases, with 8 bases between them. This CDR3 is 13 amino acids long. CDR1 and CDR2 (germline): MNHEY, SMNVEV (reference sequence).

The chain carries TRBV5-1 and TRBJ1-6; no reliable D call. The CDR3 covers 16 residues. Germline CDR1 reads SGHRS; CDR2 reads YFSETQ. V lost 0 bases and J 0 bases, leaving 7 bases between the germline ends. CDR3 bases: TGCGCCAGCAGCTTGGTGGTTAGCTCCTATAATTCACCCCTCCACTTT. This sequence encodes CASSLVVSSYNSPLHF.

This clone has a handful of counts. CDR3 sequence (DNA): TGTGCCAGCAGTTACATATCGGGGTCGAACACCGGGGAGCTGTTTTTT. Protein product: CASSYISGSNTGELFF. This rearrangement joins TRBV6-5 to TRBJ2-2; TRBD2 is a possible D gene (5 bases). Trimming cost V 2 bases and J 0 bases, with 10 bases left between them. Germline-derived CDR1 and CDR2 are MNHEY and SVGAGI. This CDR3 contains 16 residues.